One sample yielded the 2 T cell receptor beta chains listed below, sequenced in a study of CD8+ T cells in alopecia areata. The treatment here: oral pan-JAK inhibitor, 5-10 mg twice daily. Isolated RNA was reverse transcribed into cDNA used as the sequencing template. This table comes from immunoSEQ multiplex PCR, and its TCRdb copy is limited to in-frame clones, with some not included. Of some 200,000 clones in the sample, 43% were seen once. Sequences were derived from CD4+ T cells sorted from blood, sampled at approximately week 36, from a patient treated with tofacitinib. These receptors all stem from a human donor with alopecia areata.

The V gene is TRBV9, the J gene TRBJ2-3, with D possibly matching TRBD2 (5 bases). The germline gives CDR1 SGDLS, CDR2 YYNGEE. This CDR3 has 12 residues. V shed 7 bases and J shed 11 bases, with 17 bases lying between them. CDR3 DNA: TGTGCCAGCGCCCGTCAAGATGGGAGGCAGTATTTT. Protein product: CASARQDGRQYF.

This chain uses TRBV27 with TRBJ2-3; no definite D call. Germline V gene data show CDR1 as MNHEY and CDR2 as SMNVEV (reference sequence). V shed 0 bases and J shed 0 bases, with 13 bases lying between them. This CDR3 is built from 17 residues. CDR3 amino acids: CASSLSVRLGSTDTQYF. CDR3 sequence (DNA): TGTGCCAGCAGTTTATCCGTAAGGTTGGGGAGCACAGATACGCAGTATTTT.